This T cell receptor beta chain was recorded in a study of beta chain features in type 1 diabetes. Of the isolated RNA, all was reverse transcribed, and so the sequenced material was expressed TCRB transcripts. Measured with immunoSEQ multiplex PCR; TCRdb has only the in-frame clones, and not every one. The table lists hundreds of thousands of clones, 15% to 19% of them singletons, with under 0.095% in the top ten. V lost 3 bases, J lost 6 bases, and 11 bases stayed unmatched. Per the germline V gene, CDR1 is SGHNT and CDR2 is YYREEE (reference sequence). CDR3 size: 16 residues. Every sorted population was more than 98% pure.

The rearrangement uses TRBV5-4 and TRBJ2-1, with TRBD2 matching 8 bases. Sequencing input: naive CD4+ T cells from blood. The receptor's source is a man between 18 and 29 years old in good health. The CDR3 region is CASSSSASGGFNEQFF. DNA for the CDR3: TGTGCCAGCAGCTCATCCGCGAGCGGGGGATTCAATGAGCAGTTCTTC.